This TCR beta chain was identified during a study of cytomegalovirus exposure and HLA in healthy donors. General study results and limits: Clonal expansion, a later analysis showed, was greater in HLA-associated TCR beta chains than in equally common others. Excluded: some indistinguishable V segments such as TRBV6-2 and TRBV6-3. Cytomegalovirus-associated status was assigned to 150 to 200 TCR beta chains.

To note about this clone: What it recognizes is unknown.

The PCR ran on 60 Vbeta and 13 Jbeta primers. The authors' processing: It was a later analysis that counted roughly 80 million unique TCR beta chains, of which some 12 million were shared. The method was immunoSEQ multiplex PCR; TCRdb's version includes in-frame clones alone and lacks a portion of them. D and trimming come from the DNA, and the V and J calls and clone size come from that table. The sample lists 90,000 to 110,000 clones; about 81% were seen once. The ends lost 4 bases at V and 2 bases at J; junction bases unmatched: 5. CDR3 length: 17 amino acids. Germline V lookup: CDR1 SGHRS, CDR2 YFSETQ.

The gene calls are TRBV5-1 and TRBJ2-1; 14 nucleotides agree with TRBD2. The receptor was isolated from a young man in good health and CMV-seronegative. Sequencing was done on a sample of PBMCs. The CDR3 sequence is CASSLGLAGGTYNEQFF. The CDR3 bases are TGCGCCAGCAGCCTAGGACTAGCGGGAGGCACCTACAATGAGCAGTTCTTC.